The 6 T cell receptor beta chains presented below share a single source sample, sequenced in a study of shared clonotypes between healthy human individuals (dated by TCRdb to the early 2020s). Library creation used the immunoSEQ multiplex PCR assay. This is the immuneACCESS table as TCRdb keeps it, with only in-frame sequences that have V and J called. A part of the clones is gone; compared with another copy, unresolved V genes explain less than half, and the rest is unexplained. The sample includes more than 1 million clones, with 78% observed a single time. The ten top clones hold 0.5% to 0.6% of the sample. The specimen was memory CD4+ T cells from PBMCs. In the paper's terms, the cell subset or site label means: CD45RA-negative fraction. Source of these receptors: a man younger than 35 in good health. Some clones in this sample may be carry-over from other donors' samples.

V is TRBV19 and J is TRBJ1-3, with 10 bases lining up with TRBD1. This CDR3 is built from 14 residues. The V gene end was trimmed by 7 bases and the J gene end by 7 bases; junction bases not matched to a gene: 7. Germline CDR1 LNHDA, CDR2 SQIVND (reference sequence). CDR3: CASTPDRGRNTIYF. DNA for the CDR3: TGTGCCAGTACCCCGGACAGGGGGAGGAACACCATATATTTT.

The gene calls are TRBV2 and TRBJ1-2; weak D call: TRBD1 (5 bases). Per germline, CDR1 SNHLY and CDR2 FYNNEI. The germline V and J ends were trimmed by 8 bases and 2 bases, with 12 bases remaining between them. The CDR3 is 13 amino acids. The CDR3 sequence: CASGQGLNYGYTF. The CDR3 nucleotides read TGTGCCAGCGGCCAGGGACTAAACTATGGCTACACCTTC.

CDR3 sequence: CASSRTPEGSYEQYF. The CDR3 nucleotides read TGTGCCAGCAGCAGAACCCCCGAGGGCTCCTACGAGCAGTACTTC. The chain carries TRBV6-5 and TRBJ2-7; possibly TRBD2 for D (5 bases). The CDR3 length is 15 residues. Looked up from germline, CDR1 is MNHEY and CDR2 is SVGAGI. V shed 6 bases and J shed 0 bases, with 15 bases lying between them.

This chain uses TRBV7-8 with TRBJ1-2; the D is unclear. Germline CDR1 reads SGHVS; CDR2 reads FQNEAQ. Between the trimmed V and J ends, which lost 7 bases and 4 bases, there was a span of 19 bases. CDR3 size: 15 residues. In DNA form, the CDR3 reads TGTGCCAGCACCTCCTTTGATTGGGAAGTCTATGGCTACACCTTC. Translation: CASTSFDWEVYGYTF.

The sample holds many counts of this clone. Within the sample, other DNA sequences also encode this same CDR3. The chain uses TRBV7-9 and TRBJ1-2, with TRBD1 matching over 10 bases. Germline loops: CDR1 SEHNR, CDR2 FQNEAQ (reference sequence). This CDR3 is built from 16 residues. The V and J ends lost 5 bases and 5 bases, in that order; junction bases with no gene match: 11. CDR3 bases: TGTGCCAGCAGCCCGACCGGGACAGGGGAGGGGTATGGCTACACCTTC. It specifies CASSPTGTGEGYGYTF.

The chain links TRBV7-9 to TRBJ2-2, with a possible D match to TRBD1 (6 bases). Per germline, CDR1 SEHNR and CDR2 FQNEAQ (reference sequence). V was shortened by 6 bases and J by 3 bases, with 14 bases between the two germline ends. This CDR3 contains 15 residues. CDR3 sequence: CASSPTGKHTGELFF. DNA of the CDR3: TGTGCCAGCAGTCCAACAGGGAAGCACACCGGGGAGCTGTTTTTT.